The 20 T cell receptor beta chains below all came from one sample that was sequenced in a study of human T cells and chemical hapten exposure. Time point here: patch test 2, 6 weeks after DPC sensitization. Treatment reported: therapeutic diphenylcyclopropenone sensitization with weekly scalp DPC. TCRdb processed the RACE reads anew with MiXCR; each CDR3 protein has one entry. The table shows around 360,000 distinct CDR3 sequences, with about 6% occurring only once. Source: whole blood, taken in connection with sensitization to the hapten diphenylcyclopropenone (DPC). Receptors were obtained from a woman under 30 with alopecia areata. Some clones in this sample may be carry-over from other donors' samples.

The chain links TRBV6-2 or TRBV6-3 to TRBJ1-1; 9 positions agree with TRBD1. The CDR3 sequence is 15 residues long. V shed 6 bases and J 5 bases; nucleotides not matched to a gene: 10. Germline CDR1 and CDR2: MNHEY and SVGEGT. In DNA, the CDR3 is TGTGCCAGCAGCCCTCAGACAGGGGGGCGAACTGAAGCTTTCTTT. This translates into CASSPQTGGRTEAFF.

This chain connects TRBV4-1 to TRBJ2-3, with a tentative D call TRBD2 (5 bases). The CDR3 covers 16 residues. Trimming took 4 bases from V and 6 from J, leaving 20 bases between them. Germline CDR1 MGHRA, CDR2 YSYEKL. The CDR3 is CASSPPPEAAVDTQYF. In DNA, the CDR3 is TGCGCCAGCAGCCCACCCCCGGAAGCGGCGGTGGATACGCAGTATTTT.

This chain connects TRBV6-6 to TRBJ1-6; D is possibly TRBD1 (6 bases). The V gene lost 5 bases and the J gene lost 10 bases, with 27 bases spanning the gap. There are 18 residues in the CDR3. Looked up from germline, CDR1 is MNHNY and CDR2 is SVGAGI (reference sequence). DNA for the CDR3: TGTGCCAGCAGTCCCCGGGGGGGGGCTTCATCACAGACATCACCCCTCCACTTT. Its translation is CASSPRGGASSQTSPLHF.

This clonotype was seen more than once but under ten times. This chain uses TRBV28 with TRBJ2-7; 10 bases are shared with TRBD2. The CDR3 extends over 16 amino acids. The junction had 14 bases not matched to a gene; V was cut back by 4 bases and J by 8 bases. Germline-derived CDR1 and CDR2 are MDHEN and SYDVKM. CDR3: CASSYADQRGGIKQYF. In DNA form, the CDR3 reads TGTGCCAGCAGTTACGCCGATCAGCGGGGGGGTATCAAGCAGTACTTC.

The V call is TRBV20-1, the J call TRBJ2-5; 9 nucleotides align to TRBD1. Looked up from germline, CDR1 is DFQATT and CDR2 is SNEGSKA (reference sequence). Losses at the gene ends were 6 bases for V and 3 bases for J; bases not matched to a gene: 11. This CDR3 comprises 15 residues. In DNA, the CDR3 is TGCAGTGCAAAGACCGGGACAGGGTTAAAAGAGACCCAGTACTTC. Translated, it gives CSAKTGTGLKETQYF.

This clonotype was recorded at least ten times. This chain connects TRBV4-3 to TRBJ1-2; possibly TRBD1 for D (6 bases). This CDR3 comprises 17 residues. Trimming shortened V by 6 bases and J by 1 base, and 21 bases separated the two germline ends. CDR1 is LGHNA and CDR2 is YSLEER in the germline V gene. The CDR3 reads CASSPTSSGTINYGYTF. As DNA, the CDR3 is TGCGCCAGCAGTCCGACCTCCTCCGGGACAATTAACTATGGCTACACCTTC.

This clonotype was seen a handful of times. CDR3 in DNA: TGTGCCAGCAGTGAATTTGTGGCTGAGGCAGATACGCAGTATTTT. Translation: CASSEFVAEADTQYF. The V and J genes are TRBV25-1 and TRBJ2-3; D is ambiguous. CDR1 MGHDK and CDR2 SYGVNS come from the germline V gene. The CDR3 runs to 15 residues. V lost 1 base and J 4 bases, leaving 12 bases between the germline ends.

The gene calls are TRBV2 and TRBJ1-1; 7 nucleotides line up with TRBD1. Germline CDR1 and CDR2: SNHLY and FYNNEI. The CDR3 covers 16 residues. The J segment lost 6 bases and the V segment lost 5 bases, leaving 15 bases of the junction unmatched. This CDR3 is CASSSPGTAESPEAFF. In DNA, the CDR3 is TGTGCCAGCAGTTCCCCAGGGACAGCAGAGAGTCCTGAAGCTTTCTTT.

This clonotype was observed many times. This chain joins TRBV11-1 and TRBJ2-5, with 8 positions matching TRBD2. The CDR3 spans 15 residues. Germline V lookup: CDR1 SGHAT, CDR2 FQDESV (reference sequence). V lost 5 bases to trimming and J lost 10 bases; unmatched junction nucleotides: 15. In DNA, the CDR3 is TGTGCCAGCAGCCCCCGGTCTATGGTAGCGGGGATCCAGTACTTC. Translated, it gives CASSPRSMVAGIQYF.

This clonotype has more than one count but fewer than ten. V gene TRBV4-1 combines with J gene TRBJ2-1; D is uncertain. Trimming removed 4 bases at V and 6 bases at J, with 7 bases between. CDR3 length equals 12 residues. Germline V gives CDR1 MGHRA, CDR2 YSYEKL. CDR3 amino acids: CASSRPSNEQFF. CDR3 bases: TGCGCCAGCAGCCGCCCTTCCAATGAGCAGTTCTTC.

The CDR3 nucleotides read TGTGCCAGCAGTTTATCGATCCAGGGGCCATATAATTCACCCCTCCACTTT. This gives the protein CASSLSIQGPYNSPLHF. The chain carries TRBV27 and TRBJ1-6; tentative D call: TRBD1 (6 bases). The CDR3 runs 17 residues. Per the germline V gene, CDR1 is MNHEY and CDR2 is SMNVEV (reference sequence). V gave up 0 bases and J gave up 4 bases, with 13 bases separating them.

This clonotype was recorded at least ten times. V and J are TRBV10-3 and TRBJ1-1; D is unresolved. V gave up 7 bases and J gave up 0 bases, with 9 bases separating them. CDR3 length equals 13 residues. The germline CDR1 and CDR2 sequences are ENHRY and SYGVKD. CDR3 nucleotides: TGTGCCATCACGGCAGCTCTGAACACTGAAGCTTTCTTT. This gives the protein CAITAALNTEAFF.

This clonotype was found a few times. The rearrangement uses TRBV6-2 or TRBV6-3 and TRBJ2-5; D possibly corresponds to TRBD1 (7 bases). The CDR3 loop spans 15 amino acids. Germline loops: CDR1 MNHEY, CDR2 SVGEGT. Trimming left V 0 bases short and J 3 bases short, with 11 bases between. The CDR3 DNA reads TGTGCCAGCAGTTACTCGCCAGGGGGGAAAGAGACCCAGTACTTC. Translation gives CASSYSPGGKETQYF.

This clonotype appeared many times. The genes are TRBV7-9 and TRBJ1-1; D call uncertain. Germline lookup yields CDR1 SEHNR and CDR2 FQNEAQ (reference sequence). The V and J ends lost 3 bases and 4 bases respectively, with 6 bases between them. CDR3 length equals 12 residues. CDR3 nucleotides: TGTGCCAGCAGCTTTGAGAGCACTGAAGCTTTCTTT. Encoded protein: CASSFESTEAFF.

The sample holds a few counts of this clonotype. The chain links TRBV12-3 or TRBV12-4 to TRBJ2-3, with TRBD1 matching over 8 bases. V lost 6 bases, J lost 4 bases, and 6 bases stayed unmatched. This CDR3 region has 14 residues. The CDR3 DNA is TGTGCCAGCAGCCTGGGACAGGTGCCAGATACGCAGTATTTT. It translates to CASSLGQVPDTQYF.

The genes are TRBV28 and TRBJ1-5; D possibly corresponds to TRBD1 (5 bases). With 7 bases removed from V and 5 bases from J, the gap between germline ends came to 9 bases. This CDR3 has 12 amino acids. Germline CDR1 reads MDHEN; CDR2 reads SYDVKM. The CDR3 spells CASNGAHQPQHF. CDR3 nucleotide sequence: TGTGCCAGCAACGGGGCTCATCAGCCCCAGCATTTT.

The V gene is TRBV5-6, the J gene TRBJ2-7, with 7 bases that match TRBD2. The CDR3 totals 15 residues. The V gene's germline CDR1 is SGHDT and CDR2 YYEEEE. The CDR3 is CASSRTWAGDGALGV. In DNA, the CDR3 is TGTGCCAGCAGCCGCACCTGGGCGGGAGACGGAGCGCTAGGAGTC.

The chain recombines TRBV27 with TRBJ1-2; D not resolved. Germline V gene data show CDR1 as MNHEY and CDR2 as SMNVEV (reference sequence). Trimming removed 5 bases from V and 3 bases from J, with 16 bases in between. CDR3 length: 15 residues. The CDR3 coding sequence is TGTGCCAGCAGTGGAACCCTAGGGTTCCACTATGGCTACACCTTC. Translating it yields CASSGTLGFHYGYTF.

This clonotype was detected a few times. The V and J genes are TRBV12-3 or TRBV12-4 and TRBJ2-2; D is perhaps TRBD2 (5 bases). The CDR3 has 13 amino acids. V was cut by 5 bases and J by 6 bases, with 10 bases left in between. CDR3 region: CASSPAGAGELFF. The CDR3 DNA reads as TGTGCCAGCAGTCCCGCCGGGGCCGGGGAGCTGTTTTTT.

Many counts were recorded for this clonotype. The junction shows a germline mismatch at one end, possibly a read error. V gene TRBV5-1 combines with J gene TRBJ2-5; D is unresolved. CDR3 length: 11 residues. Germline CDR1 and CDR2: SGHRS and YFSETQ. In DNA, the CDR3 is TGTGCCAGCAGCTTAGAAGAGACCCAGTACTTC. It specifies CASSLEETQYF.